This T cell receptor beta chain was captured in a study of blood T cell repertoires in COVID-19. About the research overall: The origin of the acute and convalescent COVID-19 samples was the United States, Italy and Spain. Sample material is recorded as cDNA or gDNA derived from T cells, B-cell-depleted T cells, or PBMCs.

CDR3 length equals 14 residues. The V and J ends lost 0 bases and 5 bases respectively, with 11 bases between them. CDR1 and CDR2 from the germline V gene are SGHTA and FQGNSA. Only in-frame clones appear in the TCRdb table, and some are missing; sequencing was by immunoSEQ multiplex PCR. The table has over 30,000 clones, about 74% seen once; the top ten hold 16%. The source is a human donor in a cohort sampled during active COVID-19. Sequencing was done on a sample of peripheral blood. The genes are TRBV7-2 and TRBJ2-7; a weak D match, TRBD1 (5 bases). Written as DNA, the CDR3 is TGTGCCAGCAGCTTAGCGGCCAGGGTAAACGAGCAGTACTTC. Translation: CASSLAARVNEQYF.